What follows describes a single TCR beta chain. Its specificity is not known. The method was immunoSEQ multiplex PCR; TCRdb's version includes in-frame clones alone and lacks a portion of them. Among about 97,000 clones listed, 80% to 95% were seen once. This sample is part of a study of graft-versus-host responses after intestinal transplantation. About the research overall: Anti-thymocyte globulin induction, then tacrolimus and steroids for around three years, went to all recipients.

This CDR3 is 14 amino acids long. Trimming removed 1 base at V and 5 bases at J, with 12 bases between. From germline, CDR1 is MGHRA and CDR2 YSYEKL. Overall study findings and caveats: Recipient bone marrow held GvH clones, some seen earlier in ileum or blood. Subjects displaying graft-donor T cell macrochimerism possessed elevated graft-versus-host to host-versus-graft clonal ratios inside allografts.

The source of this sequence is a human patient who received an intestinal transplant, so some T cells may come from the graft donor. V is TRBV4-1 and J is TRBJ2-7; D unclear. Material: PBMCs, obtained roughly 410 days after intestinal transplant. CDR3 amino acids: CASSQVGTHNEQYF. CDR3 DNA sequence: TGCGCCAGCAGCCAAGTCGGCACCCACAACGAGCAGTACTTC.